The 13 T cell receptor beta chains given below trace back to one sample, sequenced in a study of Tregs in tolerant kidney transplant recipients. TCRdb's table, derived via immunoSEQ multiplex PCR, lists solely in-frame clones and lacks some. The sample holds under 95,000 clones, roughly 90% seen once. The source material was Tregs from blood, sampled before the transplant. These TCRs come from a human donor who received a combined kidney and bone marrow transplant.

The chain is built from TRBV5-5 and TRBJ1-1; D gene uncertain. The ends were cut back, 2 bases at V and 1 base at J, with 15 bases in the middle. Germline CDR1 is SGHKS and CDR2 is YYEKEE (reference sequence). The CDR3 totals 16 residues. The CDR3 DNA follows: TGTGCCAGCAGCTTCGGACTAGCGGGTTCGAACACTGAAGCTTTCTTT. This codes for CASSFGLAGSNTEAFF.

The rearrangement uses TRBV5-1 and TRBJ2-7; TRBD2 matches 7 bases. Losses at the gene ends were 1 base for V and 4 bases for J; bases not matched to a gene: 5. The CDR3 totals 14 residues. CDR1 and CDR2 (germline): SGHRS, YFSETQ. CDR3 sequence reads: CASSLTSGGYEQYF. The CDR3 nucleotides are TGCGCCAGCAGCTTGACGTCGGGAGGATACGAGCAGTACTTC. The whole variable domain, filled in from reference TRBV5-1 and TRBJ2-7, reads KAGVTQTPRYLIKTRGQQVTLSCSPISGHRSVSWYQQTPGQGLQFLFEYFSETQRNKGNFPGRFSGRQFSNSRSEMNVSTLELGDSALYLCASSLTSGGYEQYFGPGTRLTVT.

The genes are TRBV28 and TRBJ2-1; D gene unclear. There are 15 residues in the CDR3. V was shortened by 3 bases and J by 2 bases, with 11 bases between the two germline ends. Germline assignment: CDR1 MDHEN and CDR2 SYDVKM. CDR3 protein: CASSLPSGPYNEQFF. The CDR3 nucleotides read TGTGCCAGCAGTTTGCCCTCCGGGCCCTACAATGAGCAGTTCTTC.

For the CDR3, the DNA is TGTGCCAGCAGCTTCGGCGGTAGGGCGAATGAGCAGTTCTTC. It encodes CASSFGGRANEQFF. The genes are TRBV11-2 and TRBJ2-1; D unclear. There are 14 residues in the CDR3. V shed 3 bases and J shed 7 bases, with 13 bases lying between them. Germline assignment: CDR1 SGHAT and CDR2 FQNNGV.

A single count supports this clone. V and J are TRBV30 and TRBJ1-2; D gene uncertain. CDR1 and CDR2 from the germline V gene are GTSNPN and SVGIG (reference sequence). This CDR3 region has 12 residues. Trimming stripped 2 bases from V and 2 bases from J, with 6 bases between. CDR3 loop: CAWSKGNYGYTF. The CDR3 DNA sequence: TGTGCCTGGAGTAAGGGCAACTATGGCTACACCTTC. The whole variable domain, remainder taken from reference TRBV30 and TRBJ1-2, is SQTIHQWPATLVQPVGSPLSLECTVEGTSNPNLYWYRQAAGRGLQLLFYSVGIGQISSEVPQNLSASRPQDRQFILSSKKLLLSDSGFYLCAWSKGNYGYTFGSGTRLTVV.

This clone was counted a few times. The chain uses TRBV7-9 and TRBJ1-2; no definite D call. There are 11 residues in the CDR3. The V end was cut by 2 bases, the J end by 8 bases, with 6 bases between. Germline assignment: CDR1 SEHNR and CDR2 FQNEAQ (reference sequence). The CDR3: CASSLNGGYTF. The CDR3 DNA is TGTGCCAGCAGCTTAAACGGAGGCTACACCTTC. Looking up the rest from reference TRBV7-9 and TRBJ1-2 gives the full variable domain: DTGVSQNPRHKITKRGQNVTFRCDPISEHNRLYWYRQTLGQGPEFLTYFQNEAQLEKSRLLSDRFSAERPKGSFSTLEIQRTEQGDSAMYLCASSLNGGYTFGSGTRLTVV.

J is TRBJ2-7 and V is TRBV19, with 9 bases identical to TRBD2. Germline values: CDR1 LNHDA, CDR2 SQIVND (reference sequence). V trimming: 3 bases; J trimming: 3 bases; junction bases outside the gene matches: 3. CDR3 length: 14 amino acids. CDR3 sequence (DNA): TGTGCCAGTAGTATTAATAGCGGGAGCTACGAGCAGTACTTC. As protein: CASSINSGSYEQYF.

This chain joins TRBV5-1 and TRBJ2-7; D is unclear. The germline V and J ends were trimmed by 3 bases and 6 bases, with 13 bases remaining between them. The germline V gene has CDR1 SGHRS and CDR2 YFSETQ. The CDR3 consists of 13 residues. CDR3 sequence reads: CASSSRPRSEQYF. In nucleotides, the CDR3 is TGCGCCAGCAGCTCCCGCCCCCGGTCCGAGCAGTACTTC. Full variable domain (outside the CDR3, taken from reference TRBV5-1 and TRBJ2-7): KAGVTQTPRYLIKTRGQQVTLSCSPISGHRSVSWYQQTPGQGLQFLFEYFSETQRNKGNFPGRFSGRQFSNSRSEMNVSTLELGDSALYLCASSSRPRSEQYFGPGTRLTVT.

The rearrangement links TRBV7-8 to TRBJ1-1; D gene ambiguous. The germline V gene has CDR1 SGHVS and CDR2 FQNEAQ. The germline V and J ends were trimmed by 2 bases and 2 bases, with 9 bases remaining between them. The CDR3 runs 14 residues. CDR3 nucleotides: TGTGCCAGCAGCTTAACGCTCACTAACACTGAAGCTTTCTTT. Its translation is CASSLTLTNTEAFF.

This chain uses TRBV5-1 with TRBJ2-1; D uncertain. V dropped 3 bases and J dropped 5 bases, with 15 bases sitting between them. The CDR3 totals 15 residues. The germline gives CDR1 SGHRS, CDR2 YFSETQ. This CDR3 is CASSSSRGVDNEQFF. The CDR3 bases are TGCGCCAGCAGCTCGTCTCGAGGCGTTGACAATGAGCAGTTCTTC.

This rearrangement joins TRBV9 to TRBJ1-3; 7 bases line up with TRBD1. CDR1 and CDR2 from the germline V gene are SGDLS and YYNGEE. The CDR3 covers 18 residues. J was trimmed by 1 base and V by 0 bases; bases with no gene match: 10. CDR3 sequence: CASSVGSGQAASGNTIYF. CDR3 bases: TGTGCCAGCAGCGTAGGCTCAGGACAGGCGGCTTCTGGAAACACCATATATTTT.

The chain employs TRBV19 and TRBJ1-5; D is perhaps TRBD1 (5 bases). This CDR3 region has 15 residues. Trimming removed 5 bases at V and 0 bases at J, with 11 bases between. The V gene's germline CDR1 is LNHDA and CDR2 SQIVND (reference sequence). The CDR3 sequence: CASSVGPYSNQPQHF. The CDR3 DNA sequence: TGTGCCAGTAGTGTGGGACCCTATAGCAATCAGCCCCAGCATTTT.

V is TRBV5-1 and J is TRBJ2-7, with D perhaps matching TRBD1 (9 bases). Between the trimmed V and J ends, which lost 3 bases and 5 bases, there was a span of 39 bases. There are 22 residues in the CDR3. Germline V gives CDR1 SGHRS, CDR2 YFSETQ. CDR3 nucleotides: TGCGCCAGCAGCTCGGACTCCGGGACAGGGAGTCGGTTAGGGACTAGTCCCCACGAGCAGTACTTC. Protein product: CASSSDSGTGSRLGTSPHEQYF.